The TCR beta chain under discussion was sequenced for a study of shared clonotypes between healthy human individuals. On the study more broadly: CD8 memory received one plate per donor, CD8 naive two, CD4 memory three and CD4 naive three.

Replicate PCRs for sorted subsets used approximately 220 ng DNA; this equaled around 29,000 T cell genomes. Data came from immunoSEQ multiplex PCR; TCRdb stores just in-frame clones and leaves some out. The profile shows about 2.4 million clones, roughly 92% of them singletons. The CDR3 is 12 amino acids. The V end lost 1 base, the J end lost 1 base, and 2 bases lay between the germline ends. The germline gives CDR1 SGHDT, CDR2 YYEEEE. Notes on this clone: Its matching antigen is unknown.

Study results and caveats: Among four donors, around 5% of naive CD4 clonotypes were found in common. Generally, naive subsets came out with larger estimated richness than memory subsets.

The source material was naive CD4+ T cells sorted from blood. Subset of the sample: CD45RA+ positively selected. This TCR derives from a young man in good health. The chain combines TRBV5-6 with TRBJ1-1; D not certain. CDR3 DNA sequence: TGTGCCAGCAGCTTGTGGAACACTGAAGCTTTCTTT. It encodes CASSLWNTEAFF.